This T cell receptor beta chain was observed in a study of T cell repertoires in cytomegalovirus infection. Each CDR3 protein is one row after TCRdb ran MiXCR on the reads. Of fewer than 850,000 distinct CDR3 sequences in the sample, almost 30% are singletons; the top ten hold over 10%. This clonotype was seen a few times. The antigen remains undetermined. Looked up from germline, CDR1 is SEHNR and CDR2 is FQNEAQ (reference sequence). Trimming shortened V by 4 bases and J by 0 bases, and 9 bases separated the two germline ends. This CDR3 is 14 amino acids long. The receptor comes from a human donor in good health (CMV status not recorded). Some clones in this sample may be carry-over from other donors' samples. The sequenced sample was cultured CD8+ T cells from PBMCs, obtained from culture after CMV antigen stimulation. The chain uses TRBV7-9 and TRBJ1-1; D is unresolved. CDR3 residues: CASSSQVMNTEAFF. Written as DNA, the CDR3 is TGTGCCAGCAGCTCTCAGGTAATGAACACTGAAGCTTTCTTT.